This T cell receptor beta chain originates from a study of blood T cell repertoires in COVID-19. CDR3 length: 17 residues. Deletions cut 4 bases from V and 5 bases from J, with 23 bases between. Germline V lookup: CDR1 ENHRY, CDR2 SYGVKD. Profiling relied on immunoSEQ multiplex PCR, and the TCRdb table lists in-frame clones only, not all of them. The profile shows just under 350,000 clones, 83% of them singletons. This chain connects TRBV10-3 to TRBJ2-5; D may be TRBD2 (6 bases). This TCR was recovered from a man under 40 with active or convalescent COVID-19. The specimen sequenced was peripheral blood. CDR3 amino acids: CAISASGDSLRRETQYF. CDR3 nucleotide sequence: TGTGCCATCAGTGCCTCCGGGGACTCTCTCCGGAGGGAGACCCAGTACTTC.